This T cell receptor (beta chain) was retrieved from a study of blood T cell repertoires in COVID-19. The CDR3 runs 17 residues. Germline loops: CDR1 DFQATT, CDR2 SNEGSKA (reference sequence). V was pared by 3 bases and J by 2 bases, with 14 bases of the junction left unmatched. This clone was detected only a few times. In the source study's methods: Amplified reference gene primers provided the basis for estimating nucleated cell counts. TCRdb's copy holds only in-frame clones and misses some; the assay was immunoSEQ multiplex PCR. Clonal size and the V and J genes are those of that table, whereas D and trimming came from the DNA. This repertoire shows fewer than 350,000 clones, roughly 86% found once; its top ten account for roughly 1.9%.

This TCR was sampled from a woman between 25 and 40 years old who had recovered from COVID-19. The chain combines TRBV20-1 with TRBJ2-7; TRBD2 aligns across 9 bases. The sequencing sample was made of peripheral blood. CDR3 sequence: CSASPTAGGPLAYEQYF. The CDR3 DNA follows: TGCAGTGCTAGTCCCACAGCGGGGGGCCCACTCGCCTACGAGCAGTACTTC.